The TCR beta chain described here comes from a study of blood T cell repertoires in COVID-19. Study in general: The United States, Italy and Spain provided the acute and convalescent COVID-19 samples. The cDNA or gDNA used as material had been derived from T cells, B-cell-depleted T cells, or PBMCs.

CDR3 length equals 17 residues. Libraries were prepared by immunoSEQ multiplex PCR; TCRdb keeps only in-frame clonotypes and omits some of them. The sample carries roughly 43,000 clones, 88% recorded once. What was sequenced was peripheral blood. The TCR comes from a human donor in a cohort sampled during active COVID-19. The chain is built from TRBV12-2 and TRBJ1-5; TRBD1, as called in the table, went unchecked against the DNA. TRBV12-2 is recorded as a pseudogene. CDR3 loop: CASRPPATDRVDQPQHF. CDR3 DNA sequence: TGTGCAAGTCGCCCCCCAGCGACGGACAGGGTGGATCAGCCCCAGCATTTT.